These 23 T cell receptor beta chains share one sample of origin, sequenced in a study of T cell responses to AZD1222 COVID-19 vaccine. TCRdb's copy holds only in-frame clones and misses some; the assay was immunoSEQ multiplex PCR. Among about 82,000 clones listed, 70% to 90% were seen once. Sample: peripheral blood, taken 28 days after the second AZD1222 dose. Every receptor here comes from an adult who received the AZD1222 COVID-19 vaccine.

For the CDR3, the DNA is TGTGCCAGCTCACCGAATACAGGGTTGGGGGAGACCCAGTACTTC. Protein sequence: CASSPNTGLGETQYF. The chain couples TRBV18 to TRBJ2-5; D is possibly TRBD1 (6 bases). CDR3 length equals 15 residues. Germline-derived CDR1 and CDR2 are KGHSH and LQKENI. V gave up 3 bases and J gave up 5 bases, with 16 bases separating them.

This clone was detected a few times. Germline is not matched at one junction end, which may reflect a read error. This CDR3 reads CASSQTRVRQETQYF. The CDR3 coding sequence is TGTGCTAGCAGCCAGACCAGGGTACGCCAAGAGACCCAGTACTTC. The V and J genes are TRBV7-7 and TRBJ2-5, with D possibly matching TRBD1 (5 bases). Germline CDR1 SSHAT, CDR2 FNYEAQ (reference sequence). The CDR3 runs to 15 residues.

The chain employs TRBV28 and TRBJ2-4, with TRBD2 matching 12 bases. Germline CDR1 and CDR2: MDHEN and SYDVKM. The CDR3 is made up of 16 amino acids. With 6 bases clipped from V and 1 base from J, the junction kept 4 bases outside the gene matches. Here the CDR3 reads CASRQTSGRAKNIQYF. The CDR3 DNA reads as TGTGCCAGCAGGCAAACTAGCGGGAGGGCCAAAAACATTCAGTACTTC.

The chain links TRBV4-1 to TRBJ1-5, with D possibly TRBD1 on 6 matching bases. V was shortened by 0 bases and J by 4 bases, with 16 bases between the two germline ends. CDR1 MGHRA and CDR2 YSYEKL come from the germline V gene. The CDR3 has 17 residues. The CDR3 sequence: CASSQELIQGVNQPQHF. CDR3 coding DNA: TGCGCCAGCAGCCAAGAACTTATACAGGGTGTGAATCAGCCCCAGCATTTT.

The chain is built from TRBV11-3 and TRBJ1-6, with D uncertain. The CDR3 is made up of 14 amino acids. Trimming pared 0 bases from V and 7 bases from J, leaving 7 bases between. Germline V gives CDR1 SGHNT, CDR2 YENEEA. CDR3 loop: CASSLEAGNSPLHF. CDR3 DNA: TGTGCCAGCAGCTTAGAAGCGGGAAATTCACCCCTCCACTTT. The variable domain in full, completed from reference TRBV11-3 and TRBJ1-6, reads EAGVVQSPRYKIIEKKQPVAFWCNPISGHNTLYWYLQNLGQGPELLIRYENEEAVDDSQLPKDRFSAERLKGVDSTLKIQPAELGDSAVYLCASSLEAGNSPLHFGNGTRLTVT.

The chain is built from TRBV16 and TRBJ1-1, with D hard to call. V lost 6 bases and J lost 1, with 9 bases in between. Germline values: CDR1 KGHSY, CDR2 FQNENV. The CDR3 sequence is 13 residues long. The CDR3 nucleotides read TGTGCCAGCAGTCTTAACCCGAACACTGAAGCTTTCTTT. Translation: CASSLNPNTEAFF.

The chain links TRBV29-1 to TRBJ1-5, with D possibly TRBD1 on 6 matching bases. This CDR3 contains 12 residues. The ends were cut back, 8 bases at V and 6 bases at J, with 14 bases in the middle. Looked up from germline, CDR1 is SQVTM and CDR2 is ANQGSEA. Here the CDR3 reads CSIREGGQPQHF. The DNA for the CDR3 is TGCAGCATACGTGAGGGGGGTCAGCCCCAGCATTTT.

This clone was picked up a small number of times. The chain is built from TRBV7-2 and TRBJ1-2, with 7 bases aligning to TRBD1. CDR1 SGHTA and CDR2 FQGNSA come from the germline V gene. V trimming: 5 bases; J trimming: 8 bases; junction bases outside the gene matches: 11. This CDR3 is built from 14 residues. Written as DNA, the CDR3 is TGTGCCAGCAGCCAGGGACAGAATCGATGGGGCTACACCTTC. The encoded protein is CASSQGQNRWGYTF.

V usage is TRBV11-3 and J usage is TRBJ1-3; D remains ambiguous. This CDR3 is 15 amino acids long. Germline V gives CDR1 SGHNT, CDR2 YENEEA. Trimming left V 4 bases short and J 0 bases short, with 10 bases between. The CDR3, as DNA: TGTGCCAGCAGCTCTTGGACGAACTCTGGAAACACCATATATTTT. It yields the protein CASSSWTNSGNTIYF.

The chain recombines TRBV7-9 with TRBJ1-2, with D perhaps TRBD1 (5 bases). CDR1 and CDR2 (germline): SEHNR, FQNEAQ (reference sequence). The CDR3 is 15 residues long. Trimming removed 5 bases at V and 0 bases at J, with 13 bases between. The CDR3 DNA reads as TGTGCCAGCAGCAGCCGGGACCCAGCTAACTATGGCTACACCTTC. It translates to CASSSRDPANYGYTF.

The gene calls are TRBV5-1 and TRBJ2-2; D may be TRBD2 (6 bases). Trimming removed 7 bases at V and 1 base at J, with 11 bases between. From germline, CDR1 is SGHRS and CDR2 YFSETQ. This CDR3 spans 14 amino acids. CDR3 amino acids: CASAGNGNTGELFF. DNA for the CDR3: TGCGCCAGCGCGGGGAACGGGAACACCGGGGAGCTGTTTTTT.

About this clone: The missing conserved phenylalanine or tryptophan at the end of this CDR3 makes a read error likely. It is unclear where the CDR3 begins or ends on the DNA, so no DNA is shown, and the CDR3 is as TCRdb lists it. The genes are TRBV18 and TRBJ1-2. The CDR3 has 13 residues if both end residues are counted. The germline gives CDR1 KGHSH, CDR2 LQKENI. The CDR3 here is CASSPEGLQRGGL.

The V gene is TRBV3-1 (or the pseudogene TRBV3-2), the J gene TRBJ1-2, with 7 positions matching TRBD1. Trimming at V came to 0 bases and at J to 8 bases, leaving 9 bases not matched to a gene. CDR3 length: 15 residues. Looked up from germline, CDR1 is LGHDT and CDR2 is YNNKEL (reference sequence). The CDR3 sequence: CASSQENRGVGGYTF. In DNA form, the CDR3 reads TGTGCCAGCAGCCAAGAGAACAGGGGAGTGGGCGGCTACACCTTC.

CDR3 protein: CASINTGSNQPQHF. The CDR3 coding sequence is TGTGCCAGTATTAATACAGGGAGCAATCAGCCCCAGCATTTT. The rearrangement joins TRBV19 to TRBJ1-5; a weak D match, TRBD1 (6 bases). Trimming removed 7 bases from V and 1 base from J, with 11 bases in between. The CDR3 has 14 residues. CDR1 and CDR2 (germline): LNHDA, SQIVND (reference sequence).

This chain links TRBV5-6 with TRBJ1-4; D ambiguous. Germline V gene data show CDR1 as SGHDT and CDR2 as YYEEEE. This CDR3 has 14 amino acids. V dropped 0 bases and J dropped 6 bases, with 9 bases sitting between them. This CDR3 is CASSLAGVDEKLFF. The CDR3, as DNA: TGTGCCAGCAGCTTGGCCGGGGTTGATGAAAAACTGTTTTTT.

The V gene is TRBV19, the J gene TRBJ1-1, with a possible D match to TRBD1 (5 bases). Per the germline V gene, CDR1 is LNHDA and CDR2 is SQIVND (reference sequence). The CDR3 is 13 amino acids. The V gene lost 9 bases and the J gene lost 0 bases, with 11 bases spanning the gap. In DNA form, the CDR3 reads TGTGCCAGCCAGCAGGGTCTGAACACTGAAGCTTTCTTT. Protein product: CASQQGLNTEAFF.

The chain combines TRBV24-1 with TRBJ2-4; tentative D call: TRBD2 (5 bases). V lost 2 bases to trimming and J lost 6 bases, with 19 bases between them. CDR3 size: 17 residues. The germline CDR1 and CDR2 sequences are KGHDR and SFDVKD. CDR3 sequence (DNA): TGTGCCACCAGTGATTCACGGGAAGACGGGATTAGAAACATTCAGTACTTC. Encoded protein: CATSDSREDGIRNIQYF.

CDR3 coding DNA: TGTGCCAGCAGCCACAACACCGATTCACCCCTCCACTTT. It specifies CASSHNTDSPLHF. The chain has TRBV11-2 and TRBJ1-6; D unclear. The V and J ends lost 5 bases and 8 bases respectively, with 10 bases between them. Germline values: CDR1 SGHAT, CDR2 FQNNGV. The CDR3 has 13 amino acids.

This clone showed up just once. The J gene is TRBJ2-7, the V gene TRBV7-9, with a possible D match to TRBD1 (5 bases). The germline V and J ends were trimmed by 3 bases and 3 bases, with 9 bases remaining between them. The CDR3 extends over 13 amino acids. The germline CDR1 and CDR2 sequences are SEHNR and FQNEAQ (reference sequence). This CDR3 reads CASSFDSYYEQYF. CDR3 coding DNA: TGTGCCAGCAGCTTCGACAGTTACTACGAGCAGTACTTC.

In its sample, this clone was seen once. The rearrangement joins TRBV29-1 to TRBJ2-7; maybe TRBD2 (5 bases). V was pared by 2 bases and J by 3 bases, with 8 bases between. Germline lookup yields CDR1 SQVTM and CDR2 ANQGSEA. The CDR3 loop spans 12 amino acids. The CDR3 DNA reads TGCAGCGTTGAATCGGCGGGCTACGAGCAGTACTTC. Translated: CSVESAGYEQYF.

This chain links TRBV5-1 with TRBJ1-6; TRBD1 is a possible D gene (5 bases). From germline, CDR1 is SGHRS and CDR2 YFSETQ. The CDR3 sequence is 16 residues long. Trimming removed 2 bases from V and 1 base from J, with 10 bases in between. The CDR3 is CASSLEGQSYNSPLHF. CDR3 DNA: TGCGCCAGCAGCTTAGAGGGGCAGTCCTATAATTCACCCCTCCACTTT.

J is TRBJ1-6 and V is TRBV5-8; D call uncertain. Trimming stripped 4 bases from V and 0 bases from J, with 14 bases between. The CDR3 runs 17 residues. CDR1 and CDR2 (germline): SGHTS, YDEGEE. DNA for the CDR3: TGTGCCAGCAGCCAAATGATACAGAGCTCCTATAATTCACCCCTCCACTTT. Translation gives CASSQMIQSSYNSPLHF. Full variable domain (remainder filled in from reference TRBV5-8 and TRBJ1-6): EAGVTQSPTHLIKTRGQQATLRCSPISGHTSVYWYQQALGLGLQFLLWYDEGEERNRGNFPPRFSGRQFPNYSSELNVNALELEDSALYLCASSQMIQSSYNSPLHFGNGTRLTVT.

The chain combines TRBV6-4 with TRBJ2-3, with D possibly TRBD1 on 5 matching bases. Germline V gene sequence: CDR1 MRHNA, CDR2 SNTAGT. The CDR3 extends over 15 amino acids. Trimming pared 5 bases from V and 2 bases from J, leaving 14 bases between. CDR3 sequence (DNA): TGTGCCAGCAGTCCTAGAGACAGTGCCACAGATACGCAGTATTTT. Its protein is CASSPRDSATDTQYF.